This TCR beta chain was captured in a study of control samples from healthy donors and cancer patients (dated by TCRdb to the early 2020s). Receptor libraries were prepared by the immunoSEQ multiplex PCR assay. TCRdb provides this immuneACCESS table in a form limited to in-frame rearrangements. Some clones are lacking; in checked studies, under half of them reflect an unresolved V gene, and why the rest are absent is not known. The sample has roughly 100,000 clones on record, about nine tenths of them singletons. The ten largest make up 2.5% to 3.5% of the sample. This clone was recorded only once. The target of this receptor is not known. Base-call qualities are not available, and no considerably larger clone is one nucleotide away. The CDR3 holds 13 amino acids from the cysteine to the phenylalanine. Only the CDR3 portion is preserved as DNA: 39 bases, with reading frame beginning at the first base. V lost 6 bases and J lost 7 bases, and the count of bases not matched to a germline gene is 7.

The V and J genes are TRBV12-3 or TRBV12-4 and TRBJ2-5; TRBD1 lines up with 8 middle nucleotides. The TCR originated in a human donor in good health. The donor label of this sample is uncertain. The specimen sequenced was blood. At the DNA level, the sequence is TGTGCCAGCAGCCCGGACAGGGTGCGGACCCAGTACTTC. Its translation is CASSPDRVRTQYF.